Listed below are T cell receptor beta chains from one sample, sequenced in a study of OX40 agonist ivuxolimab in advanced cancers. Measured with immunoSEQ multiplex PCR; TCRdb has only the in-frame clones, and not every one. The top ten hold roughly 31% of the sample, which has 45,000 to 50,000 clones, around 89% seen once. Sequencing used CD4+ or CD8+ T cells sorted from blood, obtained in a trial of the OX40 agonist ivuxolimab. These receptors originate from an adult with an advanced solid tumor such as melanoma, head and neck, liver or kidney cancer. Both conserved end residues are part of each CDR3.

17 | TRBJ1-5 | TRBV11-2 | CASSFGVTGGGNQPQHF
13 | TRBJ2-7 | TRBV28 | CASISVGTYEQYF
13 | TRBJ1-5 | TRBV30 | CAWTTGLYQPQHF
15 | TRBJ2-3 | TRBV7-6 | CASRPEDYHTDTQYF
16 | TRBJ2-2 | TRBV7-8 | CASSLLGNANTGELFF
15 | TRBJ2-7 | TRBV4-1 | CASSQGQAAVYEQYF
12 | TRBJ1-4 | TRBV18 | CASSPLGEKLFF
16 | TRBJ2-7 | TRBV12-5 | CASGPGLAGAWEEQYF
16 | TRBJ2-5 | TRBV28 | CASSLLTSGIQETQYF
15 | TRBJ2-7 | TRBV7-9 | CASSPRLTGDNEQYF
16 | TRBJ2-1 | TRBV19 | CASSISEGAKYNEQFF
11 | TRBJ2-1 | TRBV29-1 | CSVEVGQGQFF
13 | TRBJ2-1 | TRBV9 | CASNLPSNNEQFF
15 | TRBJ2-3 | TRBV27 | CASSLGTSDVDTQYF
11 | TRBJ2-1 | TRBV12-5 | CASGLGNEQFF
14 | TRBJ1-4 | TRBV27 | CASSNRGFGEKLFF
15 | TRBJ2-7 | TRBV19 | CASSTGTGVPYEQYF
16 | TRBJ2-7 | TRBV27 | CASSSFMGADSYEQYF
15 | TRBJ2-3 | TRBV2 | CASSLAGGDTDTQYF
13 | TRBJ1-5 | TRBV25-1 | CASSAGVGQPQHF
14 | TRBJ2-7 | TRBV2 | CASNEGTGPYEQYF
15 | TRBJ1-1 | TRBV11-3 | CASSARQGSRTEAFF
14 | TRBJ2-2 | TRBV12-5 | CASGRQGANGELFF
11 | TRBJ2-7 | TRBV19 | CASMQGHEQYF
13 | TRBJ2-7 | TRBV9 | CASSVAPIYEQYF
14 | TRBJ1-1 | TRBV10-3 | CAIRNMKMNTEAFF
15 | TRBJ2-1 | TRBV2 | CASSEMGDLYNEQFF
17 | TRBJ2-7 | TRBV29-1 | CSVETSGRGKTSYEQYF
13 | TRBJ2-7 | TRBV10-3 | CAIMGGSSYEQYF
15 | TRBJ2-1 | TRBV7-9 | CATPGTSGGYNEQFF
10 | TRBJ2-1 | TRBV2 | CASSYHEQFF
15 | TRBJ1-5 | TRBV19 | CASRQLLGSNQPQHF
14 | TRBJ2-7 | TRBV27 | CASSLRANGYEQYF
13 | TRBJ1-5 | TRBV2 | CASIGESNQPQHF
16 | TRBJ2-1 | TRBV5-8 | CASSLFEGPNYNEQFF
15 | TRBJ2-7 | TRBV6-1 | CASSHRDGLTYEQYF
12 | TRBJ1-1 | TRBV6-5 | CASSLTGTEAFF
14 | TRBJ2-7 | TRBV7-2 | CASSSSGYSYEQYF
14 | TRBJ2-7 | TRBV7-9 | CASSPGIISYEQYF
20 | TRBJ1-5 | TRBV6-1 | CASSEGGIVRTSGSNQPQHF
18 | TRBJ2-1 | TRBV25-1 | CASSVRTSDLSSYNEQFF
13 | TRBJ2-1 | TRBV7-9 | CASSSGWGYEQFF
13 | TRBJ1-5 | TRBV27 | CASSLFLGQPQHF
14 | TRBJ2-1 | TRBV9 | CASSVGGSANEQFF
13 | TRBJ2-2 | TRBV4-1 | CASKGANTGELFF
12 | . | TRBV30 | CAWSATAGEQYF
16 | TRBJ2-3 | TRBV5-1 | CASSLQLAGVTDTQYF
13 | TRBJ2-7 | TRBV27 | CASSLGGTYEQYF
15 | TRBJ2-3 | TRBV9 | CASSVGTGGTDTQYF
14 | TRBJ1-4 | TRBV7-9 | CASSRPGQGEKLFF
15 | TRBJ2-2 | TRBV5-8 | CASSFRTGYTGELFF
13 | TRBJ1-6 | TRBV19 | CASQEFEYSPLHF
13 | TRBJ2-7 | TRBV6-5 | CASGPEGVYEQYF
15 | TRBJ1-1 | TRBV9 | CASSPTQGIDTEAFF